Sequencing of this TCR beta chain was carried out in a study of blood T cells in healthy people across ages (dated by TCRdb to between 2014 and 2017). General notes on the study: In model experiments, roughly one uniquely barcoded TCR beta cDNA molecule per two T cells was captured by template switching. To track age-related changes in TCR beta repertoire diversity, the study relied on deep sequencing normalized with unique cDNA molecular identifiers. Donors were grouped into four age groups: young (average roughly 16 years), middle-aged (over 35), aged (62) and long-lived (approximately 82). To avoid experimental bias, donors of different ages were spread randomly across the sequencing lanes. Two additional independent replicas of 1 million unique cDNA reads from the same blood draw were analyzed for two donors (one aged 18 to 30 and one aged 80 or older).

The method behind the library was 5' RACE. Sequencing was performed on an Illumina HiSeq 2500. A second PCR of 7 to 11 cycles was performed with a sample-barcoded 5' primer and a J-beta primer mix. A template-switch 5' adaptor carrying 12 random nucleotides introduced a unique molecular identifier onto each TCR beta cDNA molecule. Each sample yielded at least 3 million CDR3-containing paired-end reads. All of the RNA was converted into first-strand cDNA using the Mint cDNA synthesis kit, with a TRBC-specific oligonucleotide serving as the primer. Following uracil-DNA glycosylase treatment, all cDNA underwent a first 18-cycle PCR with the universal primers M1SS and BC2_uni_R. From the authors' description of their analysis: Normalization of each sample was performed by random selection of 1 million high-quality reads, each carrying a distinct molecular identifier. Instead of being binned into consensus sequences, reads that shared molecular identifiers were thrown out. CDR3 identification, clonotype clustering and error correction used MiTCR with a Q25 quality threshold and the strictest error-elimination algorithm. A nonparametric unseen species model with Euler transformation was used to estimate lower-bound total TCR beta diversity. TCRdb reran the public reads through fastp at Q25 and MiXCR, keeping productive beta chains. For every CDR3 protein sequence, its rows merge into one entry that carries the most common genes and DNA. The V and J calls were determined by TCRdb, not by the authors. This sample is represented by 270,000 or so distinct CDR3 sequences; 27% of them were singletons. 29% of the sample is taken by the ten largest.

Only a few counts were recorded for this clonotype. There is no known antigen for this receptor. The input lacks base qualities; no much larger clone sits a single base away. What the authors observed across the whole study: Observed TCR beta diversity correlated strongly with the percentage of naive T cells measured by flow cytometry. Total diversity estimates from one million sequenced T cells were considered lower bounds and underestimates. As age increased, observed TCR beta diversity per million T cells dropped in a roughly linear way, and a significant reduction was already evident by age about 40. Because the CMV infection status of the donors was unknown, age-related changes in expanded clonotypes may potentially have been confounded. Compared with the aged group, the long-lived group had more naive CD4+ T cells, fewer expanded clones and increased TCR diversity, a pattern suggesting age selection. Conclusive comparison of naive and antigen-experienced compartments was prevented by the profiling of bulk unsorted PBMCs.

CDR3 length: 15 amino acids, cysteine to phenylalanine. Kept here is only the CDR3 DNA, which spans 45 bases and is read in frame from base 1. Ends trimmed: V by 5 bases, J by 4 bases; bases unmatched to a gene: 10. From a lookup of the germline V gene, CDR1 and CDR2 are MNHEY and SVGAGI. Systemically healthy Caucasian individuals from Russia, about 38 in total and aged 6 to 90 years, were included as donors. Each donor gave approximately 9.3 milliliters of peripheral blood, collected into EDTA-treated Vacutainer tubes. PBMCs were isolated by Ficoll-Paque density-gradient centrifugation, with at least 7 million obtained per sample. Total RNA, at least 6 micrograms per sample, was extracted from PBMCs with Trizol reagent. For every donor, an aliquot of PBMCs went through flow cytometry to measure the percentages of naive CD45RAhigh/CD27high T cells.

Sequences were obtained from blood. The receptor comes from a woman in her 70s in good health. Recombination linked TRBV6-5 to TRBJ1-2; TRBD1 lines up with 7 middle nucleotides. CDR3 loop: CASSDYRGPTYGYTF. The DNA sequence is as follows: TGTGCCAGCAGTGACTACAGGGGTCCCACCTATGGCTACACCTTC.